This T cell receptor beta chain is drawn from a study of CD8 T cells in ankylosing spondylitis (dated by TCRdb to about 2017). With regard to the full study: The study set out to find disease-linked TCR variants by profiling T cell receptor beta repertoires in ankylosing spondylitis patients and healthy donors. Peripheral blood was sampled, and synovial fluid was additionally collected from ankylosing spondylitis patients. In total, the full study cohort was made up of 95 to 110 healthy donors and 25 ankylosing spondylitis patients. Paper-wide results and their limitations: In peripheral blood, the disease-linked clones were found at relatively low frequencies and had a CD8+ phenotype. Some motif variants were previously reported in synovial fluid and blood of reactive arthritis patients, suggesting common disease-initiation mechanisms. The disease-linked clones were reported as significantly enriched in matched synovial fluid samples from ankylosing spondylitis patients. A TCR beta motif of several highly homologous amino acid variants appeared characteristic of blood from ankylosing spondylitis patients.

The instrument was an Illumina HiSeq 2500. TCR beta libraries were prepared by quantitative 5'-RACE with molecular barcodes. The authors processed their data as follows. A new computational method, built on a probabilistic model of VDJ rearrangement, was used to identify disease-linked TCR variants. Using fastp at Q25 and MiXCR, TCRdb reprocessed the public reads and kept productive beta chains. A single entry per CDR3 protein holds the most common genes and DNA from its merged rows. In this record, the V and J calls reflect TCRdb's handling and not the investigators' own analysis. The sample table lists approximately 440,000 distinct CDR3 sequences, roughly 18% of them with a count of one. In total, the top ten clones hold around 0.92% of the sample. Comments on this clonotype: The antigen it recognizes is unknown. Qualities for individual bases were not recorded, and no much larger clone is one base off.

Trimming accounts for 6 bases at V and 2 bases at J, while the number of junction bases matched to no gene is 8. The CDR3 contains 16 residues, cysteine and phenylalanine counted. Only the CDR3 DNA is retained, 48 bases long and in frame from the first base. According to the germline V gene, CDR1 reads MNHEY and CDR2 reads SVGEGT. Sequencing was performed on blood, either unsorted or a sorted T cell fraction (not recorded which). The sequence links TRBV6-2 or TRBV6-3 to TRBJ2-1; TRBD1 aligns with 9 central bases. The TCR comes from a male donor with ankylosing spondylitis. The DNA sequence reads TGTGCCAGCAGCCTCCAGCGGGACAGGGCCTACAATGAGCAGTTCTTC. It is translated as CASSLQRDRAYNEQFF.